This T cell receptor (beta chain) came from a study of T cells after somatic rescue of genetic block. The protocol was immunoSEQ multiplex PCR, while the TCRdb copy is restricted to in-frame clones and leaves out a portion. The data show 65,000 to 70,000 clones, with around 90% seen just once and 2.9% held by the top ten. This CDR3 is 13 amino acids long. The V end was cut by 2 bases, the J end by 4 bases, with 9 bases between. Germline CDR1 reads SGHRS; CDR2 reads YFSETQ. This chain joins TRBV5-1 and TRBJ1-1; tentatively, D is TRBD1 (5 bases). The sequencing sample was made of peripheral blood mononuclear cells (PBMCs). The receptor comes from a man aged 40-49 years. CDR3: CASSFGGGTEAFF. DNA of the CDR3: TGCGCCAGCAGCTTCGGCGGGGGCACTGAAGCTTTCTTT.